This TCR beta chain appears in the sequencing data of a study of T cells after yellow fever vaccination (dated by TCRdb to between 2019 and 2020). The study in broad terms: Libraries from fractions with low cell numbers were prepared with the SMART-Seq v4 Ultra Low Input RNA kit. To track T-cell clones before and after primary and booster YFV17D yellow fever vaccination, bulk TCR alpha and beta repertoires were sequenced longitudinally. Two healthy male donors made up the cohort, one aged 18 to 29 years and the other aged 30 to 40 years. Bulk PBMC replicates and cell subsets were isolated from blood drawn at multiple timepoints before and after both primary and secondary immunization.

TCR cDNA was made using 5'RACE template switching, a step that added a universal primer site and unique molecular identifiers. Priming for cDNA synthesis came from both the TCR alpha and TCR beta constant segments. Two PCR steps were used to amplify libraries, with sample barcodes and sequencing adapters being added in the second step. Sequencing of the libraries was done on either Illumina HiSeq 2500 (2x100 bp) or NovaSeq (2x150 bp). The authors' pipeline ran thus. Demultiplexing of reads and collapsing into UMI consensus sequences were performed with MIGEC, and V(D)J alignment was carried out with MiXCR. Using edgeR on replicate PBMC samples, clonotypes were called vaccine-responding if FDR was below 0.01 and the log2 fold change was above 5 up to day 15. Each bulk clonotype was labeled CD4 or CD8 based on which sequenced repertoire, CD4 or CD8, contained the clonotype at higher abundance. TCRdb trimmed public reads at Q25 via fastp, called clones via MiXCR and kept in-frame beta chains. Here each entry gathers all rows of one CDR3 protein and keeps the most common genes and DNA. These V and J calls rely on TCRdb rather than the paper's analysis. A total of 140,000 to 150,000 distinct CDR3 sequences appear in this sample, less than 8.5% of them only once. The ten largest clonotypes hold approximately 0.64% of the sample.

In regard to this clonotype: It lacks a known antigen. No quality values exist for individual bases; no much larger clone is one base distant.

What the work shows at the level of the full study, not this receptor alone: Most clones expanded after primary vaccination were re-detected after the booster (96% of CD4 and 80% to 90% of CD8), suggesting broad memory maintenance. Compared with the primary T-cell response, the secondary T-cell response was faster but weaker, reaching its peak on day 5 rather than on day 15. A small share of clonotypes occurred in both CD4 and CD8 compartments, likely arising from convergent recombination. Only a couple of donors were included in the study, so the extent to which the findings can be generalized is limited. Because abundant contaminating clonotypes from the bulk population could be contained in FACS-sorted repertoires, computational filtering was required.

CDR3 length: 15 amino acids, cysteine to phenylalanine. CDR3 DNA only is kept here, 45 bases in frame from base 1. The germline V gene provides CDR1 MNHEY and CDR2 SVGAGI. Relative to germline, V is 4 bases shorter and J is 1 base shorter, with 14 bases between their ends. The sample's treatment or condition, from its label and the paper: live attenuated yellow fever vaccine strain. PBMCs were isolated from peripheral blood using a standard Ficoll-Paque protocol. Dynabeads CD4 and CD8 positive selection kits were used to isolate CD4 and CD8 T-cell fractions. TriZol was used to extract RNA from bulk PBMCs, CD4 and CD8 fractions, and dextramer-positive and dextramer-negative fractions.

In this chain, TRBV6-5 is recombined with TRBJ2-7; the D gene is tentatively TRBD1 or TRBD2, each matching 5 bases. The material was CD4+ T cells sorted from PBMCs, obtained 10 days after the yellow fever booster vaccination. The sequence was collected from a man aged 25-45 years who received the YFV17D yellow fever vaccine. The CDR3 here reads CASSSRGRGSYEQYF. The DNA sequence is given as TGTGCCAGCAGTTCTCGGGGCCGTGGGTCCTACGAGCAGTACTTC.